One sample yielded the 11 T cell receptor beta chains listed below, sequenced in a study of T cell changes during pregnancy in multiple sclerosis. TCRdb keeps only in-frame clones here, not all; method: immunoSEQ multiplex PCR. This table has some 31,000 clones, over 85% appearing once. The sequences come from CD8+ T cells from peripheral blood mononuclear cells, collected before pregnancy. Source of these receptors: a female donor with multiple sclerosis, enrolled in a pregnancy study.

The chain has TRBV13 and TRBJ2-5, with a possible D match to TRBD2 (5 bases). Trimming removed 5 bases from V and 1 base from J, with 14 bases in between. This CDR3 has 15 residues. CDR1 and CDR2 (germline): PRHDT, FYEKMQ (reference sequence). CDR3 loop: CASSPQGLFQETQYF. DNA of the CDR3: TGTGCCAGCAGCCCTCAAGGACTTTTCCAAGAGACCCAGTACTTC.

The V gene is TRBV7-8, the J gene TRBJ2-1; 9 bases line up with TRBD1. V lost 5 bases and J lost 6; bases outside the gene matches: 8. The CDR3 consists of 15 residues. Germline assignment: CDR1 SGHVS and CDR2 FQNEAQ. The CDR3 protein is CASSLIGTGSNEQFF. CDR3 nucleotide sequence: TGTGCCAGCAGCCTTATCGGGACAGGGTCCAATGAGCAGTTCTTC.

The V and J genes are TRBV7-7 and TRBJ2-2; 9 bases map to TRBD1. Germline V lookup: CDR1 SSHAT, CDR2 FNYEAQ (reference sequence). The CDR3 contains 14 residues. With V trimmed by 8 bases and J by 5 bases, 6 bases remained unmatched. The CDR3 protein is CASWDRDRTGELFF. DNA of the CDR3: TGTGCCAGCTGGGACAGGGATAGAACCGGGGAGCTGTTTTTT.

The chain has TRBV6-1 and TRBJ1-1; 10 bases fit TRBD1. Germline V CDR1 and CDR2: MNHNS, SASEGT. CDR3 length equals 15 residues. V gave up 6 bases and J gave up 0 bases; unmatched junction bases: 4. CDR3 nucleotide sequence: TGTGCCAGCAGATTGACAGGGGGCGTGAACACTGAAGCTTTCTTT. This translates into CASRLTGGVNTEAFF.

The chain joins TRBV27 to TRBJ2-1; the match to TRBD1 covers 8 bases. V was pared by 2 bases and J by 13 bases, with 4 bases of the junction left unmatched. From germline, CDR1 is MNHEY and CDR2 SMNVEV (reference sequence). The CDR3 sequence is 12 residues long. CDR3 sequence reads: CASSLQGAIQFF. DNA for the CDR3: TGTGCCAGCAGTTTACAGGGGGCGATTCAGTTCTTC.

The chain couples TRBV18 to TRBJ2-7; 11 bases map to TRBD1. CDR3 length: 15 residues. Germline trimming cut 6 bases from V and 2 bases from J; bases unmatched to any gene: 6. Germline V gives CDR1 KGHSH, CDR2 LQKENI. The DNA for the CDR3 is TGTGCCAGCTCTGACCCGGGACAGGGGGCCTACGAGCAGTACTTC. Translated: CASSDPGQGAYEQYF.

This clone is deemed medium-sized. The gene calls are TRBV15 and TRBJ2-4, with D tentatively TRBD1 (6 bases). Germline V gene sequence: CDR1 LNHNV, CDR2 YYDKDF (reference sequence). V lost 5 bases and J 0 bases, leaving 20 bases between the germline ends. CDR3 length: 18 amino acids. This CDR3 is CATSGSRQDGLAKNIQYF. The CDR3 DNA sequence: TGTGCCACCAGCGGGTCCAGACAGGACGGACTAGCCAAAAACATTCAGTACTTC.

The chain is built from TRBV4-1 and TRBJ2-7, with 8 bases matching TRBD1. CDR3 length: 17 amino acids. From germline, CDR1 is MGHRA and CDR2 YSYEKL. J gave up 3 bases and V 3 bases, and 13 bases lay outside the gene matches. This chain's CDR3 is CASSHLDRGRQNYEQYF. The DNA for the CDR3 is TGCGCCAGCAGCCACTTAGACAGGGGTAGACAAAACTACGAGCAGTACTTC.

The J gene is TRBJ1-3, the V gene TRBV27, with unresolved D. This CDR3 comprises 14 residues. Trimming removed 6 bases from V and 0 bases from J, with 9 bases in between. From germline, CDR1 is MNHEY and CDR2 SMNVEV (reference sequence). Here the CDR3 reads CASSVGNSGNTIYF. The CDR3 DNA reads TGTGCCAGCAGCGTGGGCAACTCTGGAAACACCATATATTTT.

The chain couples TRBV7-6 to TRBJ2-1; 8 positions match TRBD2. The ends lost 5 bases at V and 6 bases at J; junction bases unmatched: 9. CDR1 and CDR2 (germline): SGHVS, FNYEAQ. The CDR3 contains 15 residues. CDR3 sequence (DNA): TGTGCCAGCAGCGATCGGACTAGCCCCGGCAATGAGCAGTTCTTC. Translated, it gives CASSDRTSPGNEQFF.

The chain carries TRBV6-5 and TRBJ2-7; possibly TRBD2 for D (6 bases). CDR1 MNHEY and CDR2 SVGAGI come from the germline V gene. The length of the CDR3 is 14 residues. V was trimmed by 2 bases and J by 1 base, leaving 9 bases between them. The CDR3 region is CASSYGGASYEQYF. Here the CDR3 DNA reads TGTGCCAGCAGTTACGGAGGGGCGTCCTACGAGCAGTACTTC.